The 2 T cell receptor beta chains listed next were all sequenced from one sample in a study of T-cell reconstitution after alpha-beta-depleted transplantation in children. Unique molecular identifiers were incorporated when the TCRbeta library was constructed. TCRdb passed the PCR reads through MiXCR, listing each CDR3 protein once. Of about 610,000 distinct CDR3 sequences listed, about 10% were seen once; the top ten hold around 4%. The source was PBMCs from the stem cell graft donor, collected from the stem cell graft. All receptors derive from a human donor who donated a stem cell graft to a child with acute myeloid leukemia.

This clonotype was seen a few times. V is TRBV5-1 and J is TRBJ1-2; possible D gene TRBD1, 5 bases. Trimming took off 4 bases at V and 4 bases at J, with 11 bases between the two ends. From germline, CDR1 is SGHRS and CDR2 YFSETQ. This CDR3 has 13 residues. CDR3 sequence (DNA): TGCGCCAGCAGCGATCAGGGCTTCTATGGCTACACCTTC. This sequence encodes CASSDQGFYGYTF.

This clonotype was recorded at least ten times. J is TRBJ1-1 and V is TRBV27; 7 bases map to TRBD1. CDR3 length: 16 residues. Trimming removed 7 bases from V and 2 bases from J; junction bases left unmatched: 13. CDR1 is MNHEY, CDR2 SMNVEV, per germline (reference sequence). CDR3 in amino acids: CASIFRVGTVNTEAFF. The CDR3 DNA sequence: TGTGCCAGCATTTTTAGGGTTGGGACAGTAAACACTGAAGCTTTCTTT.